This T cell receptor (beta chain) was sequenced for a study of T-cell reconstitution after alpha-beta-depleted transplantation in children. Trimming took 1 base from V and 0 from J, leaving 10 bases between them. This CDR3 is 16 amino acids long. For TCRbeta, the library was prepared with unique molecular identifiers. TCRdb re-called the PCR reads through MiXCR, storing one row per CDR3 protein. The repertoire holds some 500,000 distinct CDR3 sequences, with 30% to 35% as singletons. This chain joins TRBV12-3 or TRBV12-4 and TRBJ2-1, with D uncertain. The specimen was PBMCs from the stem cell graft donor, collected from the stem cell graft. The receptor was isolated from a human donor who donated a stem cell graft to a child with aplastic anemia. CDR3 residues: CASSLVTTDSYNEQFF. The CDR3 region has the DNA TGTGCCAGCAGTTTAGTGACAACTGACTCCTACAATGAGCAGTTCTTC.